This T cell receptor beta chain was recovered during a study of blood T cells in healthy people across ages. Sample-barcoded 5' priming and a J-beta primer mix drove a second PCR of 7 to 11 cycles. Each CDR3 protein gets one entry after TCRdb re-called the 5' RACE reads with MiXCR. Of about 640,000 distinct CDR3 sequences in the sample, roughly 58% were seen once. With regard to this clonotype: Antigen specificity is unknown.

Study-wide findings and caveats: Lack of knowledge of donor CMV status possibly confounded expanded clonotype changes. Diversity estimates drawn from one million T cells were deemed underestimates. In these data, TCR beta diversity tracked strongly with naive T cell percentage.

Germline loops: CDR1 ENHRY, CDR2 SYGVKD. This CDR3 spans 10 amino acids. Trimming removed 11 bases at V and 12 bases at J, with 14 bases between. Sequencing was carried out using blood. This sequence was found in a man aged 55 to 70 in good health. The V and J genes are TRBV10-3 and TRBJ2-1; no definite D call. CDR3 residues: CAVSTTGQFF. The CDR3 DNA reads TGTGCCGTTTCTACTACTGGGCAGTTCTTC.